The 8 T cell receptor beta chains presented below share a single source sample, sequenced in a study of T cell responses to AZD1222 COVID-19 vaccine. Produced via immunoSEQ multiplex PCR; TCRdb's table is partial and in-frame only. The top ten clones hold 1.5% to 2% of a sample with around 190,000 clones, approximately 94% of them seen once. Material: peripheral blood, obtained 28 days after the second AZD1222 dose. Receptors originate from an adult who received the AZD1222 COVID-19 vaccine.

In this sample, this clone turned up once. The chain employs TRBV19 and TRBJ2-1; the D is unclear. This CDR3 spans 15 amino acids. V lost 5 bases to trimming and J lost 0 bases, with 11 bases between them. CDR1 and CDR2 from the germline V gene are LNHDA and SQIVND (reference sequence). For the CDR3, the DNA is TGTGCCAGTAGTCCCCGGGCCAGCTCCTACAATGAGCAGTTCTTC. The encoded protein is CASSPRASSYNEQFF. Together with reference TRBV19 and TRBJ2-1, the CDR3 gives the full variable domain: DGGITQSPKYLFRKEGQNVTLSCEQNLNHDAMYWYRQDPGQGLRLIYYSQIVNDFQKGDIAEGYSVSREKKESFPLTVTSAQKNPTAFYLCASSPRASSYNEQFFGPGTRLTVL.

The rearrangement joins TRBV25-1 to TRBJ1-5; possible D gene TRBD1, 6 bases. Germline-derived CDR1 and CDR2 are MGHDK and SYGVNS. This CDR3 comprises 14 residues. The V and J ends lost 3 bases and 9 bases respectively, with 15 bases between them. CDR3 protein: CASSEPGVRWPQHF. The CDR3 region has the DNA TGTGCCAGCAGTGAGCCAGGGGTTAGGTGGCCCCAGCATTTT.

The V and J genes are TRBV25-1 and TRBJ2-3; weak D call: TRBD1 (6 bases). The CDR3 length is 15 residues. V gave up 2 bases and J gave up 2 bases, with 11 bases separating them. CDR1 is MGHDK and CDR2 is SYGVNS in the germline V gene. This chain's CDR3 is CASSEGGGFTDTQYF. The CDR3, as DNA: TGTGCCAGCAGTGAAGGGGGCGGTTTCACAGATACGCAGTATTTT.

This sequence joins TRBV19 and TRBJ1-5; tentatively, D is TRBD1 (5 bases). CDR3 size: 15 residues. Germline V gene lookup returns CDR1 LNHDA and CDR2 SQIVND (reference sequence). Trimming cost V 2 bases and J 4 bases, with 12 bases left between them. The CDR3, as DNA: TGTGCCAGTAGTATAATTGGGGGGGGGAATCAGCCCCAGCATTTT. It specifies CASSIIGGGNQPQHF.

This chain links TRBV28 with TRBJ2-2, with D unresolved. This CDR3 has 16 amino acids. From germline, CDR1 is MDHEN and CDR2 SYDVKM. Trimming took 2 bases from V and 0 from J, leaving 10 bases between them. The CDR3 protein is CASSLVGFANTGELFF. The CDR3 DNA reads TGTGCCAGCAGTTTAGTAGGGTTTGCGAACACCGGGGAGCTGTTTTTT.

V usage is TRBV4-3 and J usage is TRBJ2-3, with D possibly TRBD2 on 6 matching bases. CDR3 length: 17 amino acids. With 1 base removed from V and 0 bases from J, the gap between germline ends came to 14 bases. Looked up from germline, CDR1 is LGHNA and CDR2 is YSLEER. CDR3 loop: CASSQGSPGTSTDTQYF. CDR3 DNA: TGCGCCAGCAGCCAAGGGTCGCCAGGGACTAGCACAGATACGCAGTATTTT.

J is TRBJ1-3 and V is TRBV5-4; 9 bases map to TRBD1. This CDR3 contains 16 residues. J lost 2 bases, V lost 4 bases, and 7 bases had no gene match. Germline CDR1 SGHNT, CDR2 YYREEE (reference sequence). This CDR3 is CASSTGQGRAGNTIYF. Written as DNA, the CDR3 is TGTGCCAGCAGCACCGGACAGGGGCGGGCTGGAAACACCATATATTTT.

This sequence joins TRBV11-2 and TRBJ2-3; TRBD2 aligns across 11 bases. The J segment lost 6 bases and the V segment lost 5 bases, leaving 7 bases of the junction unmatched. Germline CDR1 is SGHAT and CDR2 is FQNNGV. The CDR3 extends over 15 amino acids. CDR3 in amino acids: CASSMTSGALDTQYF. The DNA for the CDR3 is TGTGCCAGCAGCATGACTAGCGGGGCCTTGGATACGCAGTATTTT.